This T cell receptor beta chain is from a study of cytomegalovirus exposure and HLA in healthy donors. Some clones are missing from TCRdb's copy, which holds only in-frame ones; the method was immunoSEQ multiplex PCR. The sample holds about 74,000 clones, 90% to 95% seen once. The donors were part of the validation cohort of 120 subjects. That cohort was separate from the first cohort, which comprised under 750 subjects. Germline CDR1 reads MNHNY; CDR2 reads SVGAGI (reference sequence). V lost 4 bases to trimming and J lost 7 bases, with 13 bases between them. The CDR3 runs to 13 residues. The chain employs TRBV6-6 and TRBJ2-5; no clear D gene. The sequenced sample consisted of PBMCs. The source is a young woman in good health and CMV-seropositive. The CDR3 sequence is CASSLEGGGTQYF. Written as DNA, the CDR3 is TGTGCCAGCAGTTTAGAAGGCGGCGGGACCCAGTACTTC.